These 19 T cell receptor beta chains share one sample of origin, sequenced in a study of Graves' ophthalmopathy and Graves' hyperthyroidism. Amplification targeted the TCR beta CDR3 regions, with RNA transcripts as the source material. First-round RT-PCR used HTBI primers; second-round multiplex PCR followed. TCRdb re-called the multiplex PCR reads with MiXCR, one entry per CDR3 protein. Of about 390,000 distinct CDR3 sequences listed, roughly a sixth are singletons. Specimen: peripheral blood. The receptor set was obtained from an adult woman with stable Graves' hyperthyroidism.

The chain employs TRBV12-3 or TRBV12-4 and TRBJ2-7, with 12 nucleotides matching TRBD2. The CDR3 spans 15 residues. The trim removed 6 bases at V and 0 bases at J, leaving 3 bases unmatched. Here the CDR3 reads CASRGLAGNSYEQYF. The CDR3 coding sequence is TGTGCCAGCAGGGGACTAGCGGGTAACTCCTACGAGCAGTACTTC.

Ten or more counts support this clonotype. The chain joins TRBV6-5 to TRBJ1-2; tentatively, D is TRBD1 (5 bases). V lost 6 bases and J lost 6, with 17 bases in between. Germline loops: CDR1 MNHEY, CDR2 SVGAGI. The CDR3 covers 14 residues. This chain's CDR3 is CASRVTDRAHGYTF. The DNA of the CDR3 is TGTGCCAGCAGGGTGACAGATCGGGCCCATGGCTACACCTTC.

This chain uses TRBV28 with TRBJ2-7; 8 positions match TRBD2. The germline CDR1 and CDR2 sequences are MDHEN and SYDVKM. The CDR3 sequence is 19 residues long. Trimming took 3 bases from V and 7 from J; bases not matched to a gene: 23. The CDR3 loop is CASSFLGLGSGIVEVEQYF. In DNA form, the CDR3 reads TGTGCCAGCAGTTTCCTCGGGTTGGGTAGCGGGATTGTTGAGGTGGAGCAGTACTTC.

The chain is built from TRBV29-1 and TRBJ2-7, with TRBD1 identical over 7 bases. CDR1 and CDR2 from the germline V gene are SQVTM and ANQGSEA. V dropped 3 bases and J dropped 5; count of bases not matched to a gene: 7. This CDR3 contains 13 residues. The DNA of the CDR3 is TGCAGCGTTGAGGGGACAGTGCACAACGAGCAGTACTTC. Its protein product is CSVEGTVHNEQYF.

Ten or more counts support this clonotype. The chain is built from TRBV4-1 and TRBJ2-5, with D unresolved. This CDR3 region has 13 residues. Germline-derived CDR1 and CDR2 are MGHRA and YSYEKL. Trimming left V 0 bases short and J 4 bases short, with 6 bases between. The CDR3 is CASSQERLETQYF. The CDR3 bases are TGCGCCAGCAGCCAAGAACGGTTAGAGACCCAGTACTTC.

This clonotype came up many times. This chain joins TRBV20-1 and TRBJ2-7, with TRBD1 identical over 8 bases. Trimming removed 3 bases from V and 2 bases from J; junction bases left unmatched: 6. CDR1 and CDR2 from the germline V gene are DFQATT and SNEGSKA (reference sequence). The CDR3 runs 14 residues. The CDR3 sequence: CSARSDRETYEQYF. The CDR3 DNA reads TGCAGTGCTAGGTCGGACAGGGAAACCTACGAGCAGTACTTC.

This clonotype came up many times. This sequence joins TRBV20-1 and TRBJ1-5; 11 bases are shared with TRBD1. From germline, CDR1 is DFQATT and CDR2 SNEGSKA (reference sequence). The junction had 5 bases not matched to a gene; V was cut back by 6 bases and J by 7 bases. The CDR3 loop spans 13 amino acids. CDR3 residues: CSAAGTGGQPQHF. The CDR3 nucleotides are TGCAGTGCCGCCGGGACAGGGGGACAGCCCCAGCATTTT.

The sample holds many counts of this clonotype. The J gene is TRBJ2-5, the V gene TRBV20-1; a weak D match, TRBD1 (5 bases). CDR1 and CDR2 from the germline V gene are DFQATT and SNEGSKA (reference sequence). Trimming removed 4 bases from V and 1 base from J, with 22 bases in between. This CDR3 region has 17 residues. DNA of the CDR3: TGCAGTGCTATACCTCGGACGGACACCGTGGCCCAAGAGACCCAGTACTTC. This sequence encodes CSAIPRTDTVAQETQYF.

This clonotype was seen just once. The V gene is TRBV6-1, the J gene TRBJ1-2; D might be TRBD1 (5 bases). Germline V gives CDR1 MNHNS, CDR2 SASEGT. This CDR3 comprises 14 residues. The V end lost 3 bases, the J end lost 4 bases, and 12 bases lay between the germline ends. CDR3 coding DNA: TGTGCCAGCAGTGAGATTGGGGGGGGCTATGGCTACACCTTC. This sequence encodes CASSEIGGGYGYTF.

This clonotype was observed many times. The chain employs TRBV29-1 and TRBJ1-5, with D possibly TRBD1 on 6 matching bases. The germline CDR1 and CDR2 sequences are SQVTM and ANQGSEA. With 7 bases removed from V and 5 bases from J, the gap between germline ends came to 12 bases. CDR3 size: 12 residues. In DNA, the CDR3 is TGCAGCGCAGGGGTCGGGGATCAGCCCCAGCATTTT. Translating it yields CSAGVGDQPQHF.

This clonotype was counted many times. At one boundary the junction diverges from the germline segment, which might be a read error. This rearrangement joins TRBV9 to TRBJ2-7, with a tentative D call TRBD1 (6 bases). CDR1 is SGDLS, CDR2 YYNGEE, per germline. The CDR3 runs to 14 residues. DNA for the CDR3: TGTGCCGGCAGCCTCCAGACAGGACCCTACGAGCAGTACTTC. This codes for CAGSLQTGPYEQYF.

This clonotype was counted ten times or more. The CDR3 protein is CSVGQVGGEQYF. The CDR3 DNA is TGCAGCGTTGGACAGGTCGGGGGGGAGCAGTACTTC. This chain links TRBV29-1 with TRBJ2-7; D is perhaps TRBD2 (7 bases). The germline V and J ends were trimmed by 4 bases and 7 bases, with 14 bases remaining between them. The CDR3 extends over 12 amino acids. The germline V gene encodes CDR1 SQVTM and CDR2 ANQGSEA.

The sample holds many counts of this clonotype. This chain links TRBV12-3 or TRBV12-4 with TRBJ2-6; D remains unclear. The V and J ends lost 5 bases and 0 bases respectively, with 8 bases between them. This CDR3 region has 15 residues. The CDR3 loop is CASSETHSGANVLTF. CDR3 DNA sequence: TGTGCCAGCAGTGAAACACACTCTGGGGCCAACGTCCTGACTTTC.

The sample holds many counts of this clonotype. This sequence joins TRBV12-3 or TRBV12-4 and TRBJ1-5; D is undetermined. CDR3 length equals 12 residues. The V end was cut by 0 bases, the J end by 5 bases, with 2 bases between. The chain's CDR3 is CASSLADQPQHF. As DNA, the CDR3 is TGTGCCAGCAGTTTAGCGGATCAGCCCCAGCATTTT.

This clonotype was counted many times. The chain recombines TRBV6-2 or TRBV6-3 with TRBJ1-5; D gene ambiguous. Germline CDR1 and CDR2: MNHEY and SVGEGT. The CDR3 consists of 16 residues. With 2 bases removed from V and 4 bases from J, the gap between germline ends came to 15 bases. Written as DNA, the CDR3 is TGTGCCAGCAGTTACGAACGGCCCGGGTTTAATCAGCCCCAGCATTTT. Residues: CASSYERPGFNQPQHF.

This clonotype was recorded at least ten times. The CDR3 bases are TGTGCCAGCAGCCCGGGACTAGCGGGAAGGGAGCAGTACTTC. Its protein product is CASSPGLAGREQYF. The chain has TRBV6-2 or TRBV6-3 and TRBJ2-7, with 13 bases lining up with TRBD2. The V gene end was trimmed by 6 bases and the J gene end by 7 bases; junction bases not matched to a gene: 6. Germline CDR1 and CDR2: MNHEY and SVGEGT. The CDR3 length is 14 residues.

This clonotype appeared many times. The chain couples TRBV25-1 to TRBJ1-2; TRBD1 agrees at 12 bases. CDR3 length equals 15 residues. Trimming cost V 6 bases and J 7 bases; bases outside gene matches: 9. Germline V gene data show CDR1 as MGHDK and CDR2 as SYGVNS. CDR3 protein: CASSPGTGGASGYTF. CDR3 DNA: TGTGCCAGCAGCCCCGGGACAGGGGGCGCGAGTGGCTACACCTTC.

This clonotype was seen repeatedly, ten times or more. This chain joins TRBV24-1 and TRBJ2-7; D uncertain. The CDR3 spans 15 residues. With 1 base removed from V and 12 bases from J, the gap between germline ends came to 21 bases. Germline CDR1 is KGHDR and CDR2 is SFDVKD. The CDR3 DNA reads TGTGCCACCAGTGATTTCAATCGAGACCCTAAGTTAGGGTACTTC. Residues: CATSDFNRDPKLGYF.

This clonotype was picked up many times. The rearrangement uses TRBV29-1 and TRBJ2-2; possibly TRBD1 for D (5 bases). With 4 bases removed from V and 8 bases from J, the gap between germline ends came to 8 bases. The CDR3 totals 11 residues. From germline, CDR1 is SQVTM and CDR2 ANQGSEA. DNA for the CDR3: TGCAGCGTTGTGGGGCTTGGGGAGCTGTTTTTT. The encoded protein is CSVVGLGELFF.